Each of the 18 T cell receptor beta chains below was sequenced from the same sample in a study of T-cell reconstitution after alpha-beta-depleted transplantation in children. Unique molecular identifiers featured in how the TCRbeta library was prepared. TCRdb reprocessed the PCR reads via MiXCR and lists one record per CDR3 protein. In the table there are 200,000 to 250,000 distinct CDR3 sequences, under 13% of which are singletons. The material was PBMCs, obtained before TCRalphabeta/CD19-depleted stem cell transplant. The receptors come from a child under three years old with acute myeloid leukemia, due to receive a stem cell transplant.

The table lists this clonotype with many counts. The gene calls are TRBV4-1 and TRBJ2-3, with 8 bases matching TRBD2. The CDR3 runs to 16 residues. V lost 1 base to trimming and J lost 6 bases; unmatched junction nucleotides: 9. Germline CDR1 and CDR2: MGHRA and YSYEKL. DNA for the CDR3: TGCGCCAGCAGCCAAGTTCGGGGACTAGGGTATGATACGCAGTATTTT. The encoded protein is CASSQVRGLGYDTQYF.

This clonotype was counted at least ten times. The chain employs TRBV12-3 or TRBV12-4 and TRBJ2-3; D tentatively reads TRBD1 or TRBD2 (5 bases each). This CDR3 is built from 14 residues. Trimming cost V 7 bases and J 0 bases, with 11 bases left between them. CDR3 nucleotides: TGTGCCAGCACCTCGGGGCCTAGCACAGATACGCAGTATTTT. It is translated as CASTSGPSTDTQYF.

The table lists this clonotype with many counts. The genes are TRBV12-3 or TRBV12-4 and TRBJ2-5, with TRBD1 matching over 9 bases. The CDR3 is 14 residues long. With V trimmed by 5 bases and J by 2 bases, 3 bases remained unmatched. Here the CDR3 reads CASSPGTGQETQYF. The CDR3 nucleotides read TGTGCCAGCAGTCCTGGGACAGGGCAAGAGACCCAGTACTTC.

The genes are TRBV11-3 and TRBJ2-1, with D unresolved. The germline V gene has CDR1 SGHNT and CDR2 YENEEA. CDR3 length equals 13 residues. Trimming pared 0 bases from V and 5 bases from J, leaving 5 bases between. CDR3 coding DNA: TGTGCCAGCAGCTTAGATCTGGACAATGAGCAGTTCTTC. It encodes CASSLDLDNEQFF.

This clonotype was counted at least ten times. The chain combines TRBV25-1 with TRBJ1-4; D is uncertain. V was clipped by 1 base and J by 8 bases, with 8 bases between them. Germline assignment: CDR1 MGHDK and CDR2 SYGVNS. The CDR3 is made up of 13 amino acids. The CDR3 loop reads CASSESGYEKLFF. CDR3 sequence (DNA): TGTGCCAGCAGTGAATCCGGTTACGAAAAACTGTTTTTT.

The table lists this clonotype with a few counts. CDR3 bases: TGTGCCAGCAGCTTAGTGGATAGCGGGAGTGCCGGGGAGCTGTTTTTT. Its translation: CASSLVDSGSAGELFF. The chain carries TRBV11-2 and TRBJ2-2; 9 nucleotides agree with TRBD2. Germline CDR1 reads SGHAT; CDR2 reads FQNNGV. CDR3 length: 16 residues. The V segment lost 1 base and the J segment 6 bases; nucleotides outside the gene matches: 6.

This clonotype was seen ten or more times. V gene TRBV6-7 combines with J gene TRBJ2-7; weak D call: TRBD2 (6 bases). TRBV6-7 is classed as an ORF, of uncertain function. V was shortened by 11 bases and J by 2 bases, with 13 bases between the two germline ends. The CDR3 covers 12 residues. The CDR3 sequence is CAGSGLPYEQYF. The CDR3, as DNA: TGTGCCGGATCGGGACTTCCCTACGAGCAGTACTTC.

The sample holds many counts of this clonotype. CDR3 nucleotide sequence: TGTGCCAGCAGTCAAAGGGAGGTAAACACCGGGGAGCTGTTTTTT. Translation: CASSQREVNTGELFF. J is TRBJ2-2 and V is TRBV2; D perhaps matches TRBD2 (6 bases). Germline V gene lookup returns CDR1 SNHLY and CDR2 FYNNEI. V was cut by 5 bases and J by 2 bases, with 12 bases left in between. The CDR3 contains 15 residues.

The chain couples TRBV30 to TRBJ2-7, with a weak D call TRBD1 (6 bases). The germline V gene has CDR1 GTSNPN and CDR2 SVGIG (reference sequence). The CDR3 is 20 amino acids. V lost 0 bases and J lost 0, with 27 bases in between. The CDR3 DNA sequence: TGTGCCTGGAGTGTACCTCCTGCCTCCGGACAGTACGAGGTCTCCTACGAGCAGTACTTC. Its protein is CAWSVPPASGQYEVSYEQYF.

The rearrangement joins TRBV27 to TRBJ1-4, with D uncertain. Trimming stripped 6 bases from V and 6 bases from J, with 17 bases between. Germline V gene lookup returns CDR1 MNHEY and CDR2 SMNVEV (reference sequence). The length of the CDR3 is 15 residues. CDR3 coding DNA: TGTGCCAGCAGCAGGCTTCCCCGGACGGATGAAAAACTGTTTTTT. Translating it yields CASSRLPRTDEKLFF.

The gene calls are TRBV5-8 and TRBJ1-5; TRBD1 aligns across 7 bases. The CDR3 has 15 residues. V lost 4 bases to trimming and J lost 5 bases; unmatched junction nucleotides: 9. Germline V gene data show CDR1 as SGHTS and CDR2 as YDEGEE. CDR3 coding DNA: TGTGCCAGCAGCGGAGGGACAGCGTCCGATCAGCCCCAGCATTTT. It yields the protein CASSGGTASDQPQHF.

In its sample, this clonotype was seen many times. The chain is built from TRBV7-9 and TRBJ2-1; D uncertain. V was cut by 9 bases and J by 4 bases, with 7 bases left in between. The CDR3 totals 11 residues. CDR1 SEHNR and CDR2 FQNEAQ come from the germline V gene (reference sequence). The chain's CDR3 is CASGQYNEQFF. DNA of the CDR3: TGTGCCAGTGGGCAATACAATGAGCAGTTCTTC.

This clonotype was counted at least ten times. The J gene is TRBJ1-6, the V gene TRBV20-1; no reliable D call. V lost 0 bases and J lost 8, with 8 bases in between. Per the germline V gene, CDR1 is DFQATT and CDR2 is SNEGSKA (reference sequence). The CDR3 runs 13 residues. The CDR3: CSARDYTYSPLHF. Here the CDR3 DNA reads TGCAGTGCTAGAGATTACACCTATTCACCCCTCCACTTT.

The V call is TRBV18, the J call TRBJ2-7; weak D call: TRBD1 (6 bases). The CDR3 spans 14 residues. Trimming took off 3 bases at V and 2 bases at J, with 11 bases between the two ends. Germline V gives CDR1 KGHSH, CDR2 LQKENI. This chain's CDR3 is CASSPRDTPYEQYF. In nucleotides, the CDR3 is TGTGCCAGCTCACCCCGGGACACTCCCTACGAGCAGTACTTC.

This clonotype has a count of ten or more. The chain's CDR3 is CASSQSGSALNEQFF. The CDR3 DNA reads TGTGCCAGCAGCCAAAGCGGGAGCGCCCTCAATGAGCAGTTCTTC. V gene TRBV7-2 combines with J gene TRBJ2-1; 8 bases fit TRBD2. The CDR3 length is 15 residues. Trimming at V came to 5 bases and at J to 6 bases, leaving 9 bases not matched to a gene. The germline V gene encodes CDR1 SGHTA and CDR2 FQGNSA.

In its sample, this clonotype was seen a few times. V usage is TRBV18 and J usage is TRBJ2-1; D is uncertain. From germline, CDR1 is KGHSH and CDR2 LQKENI. The CDR3 covers 14 residues. Trimming removed 2 bases at V and 8 bases at J, with 13 bases between. CDR3 nucleotide sequence: TGTGCCAGCTCACCAAAGCAGGTGAGCGATGAGCAGTTCTTC. It translates to CASSPKQVSDEQFF.

This clonotype has ten or more counts. The genes are TRBV28 and TRBJ1-2; 7 nucleotides match TRBD1. Trimming removed 7 bases from V and 4 bases from J; junction bases left unmatched: 6. This CDR3 has 13 amino acids. Germline V gene lookup returns CDR1 MDHEN and CDR2 SYDVKM. Here the CDR3 reads CASTIQGPYGYTF. CDR3 nucleotides: TGTGCCAGCACAATACAGGGGCCCTATGGCTACACCTTC.

In its sample, this clonotype was seen many times. This chain joins TRBV7-2 and TRBJ2-7, with D uncertain. V lost 2 bases and J lost 4, with 9 bases in between. CDR3 length equals 13 residues. Germline loops: CDR1 SGHTA, CDR2 FQGNSA. CDR3 amino acids: CASSLRTRYEQYF. The DNA for the CDR3 is TGTGCCAGCAGCTTAAGGACCCGGTACGAGCAGTACTTC.